This is a list of T cell receptor beta chains from one sample in a study of tumor-infiltrating lymphocytes in localized non-small cell lung cancer. Method: immunoSEQ multiplex PCR; TCRdb's copy keeps in-frame clones and lacks some. The sample records 20,000 to 25,000 clones, more than 75% being singletons. Sequencing used lung tumor tissue. Every receptor here comes from a human donor with non-small cell lung cancer. CDR3s include the opening cysteine and the closing phenylalanine or tryptophan. Each record gives: J gene, V gene, clone size, D gene, CDR3 DNA, CDR3 protein. A D gene is named only where the DNA matches it firmly. A row's size may be missing; if present it is once, few, many or a size class.

>TRBJ2-1|TRBV10-2|few|TRBD1
TGCGCCAGCAGTGGACAGGGGGCGCACAATGAGCAGTTCTTC
CASSGQGAHNEQFF
>TRBJ1-2|TRBV9|.|.
TGTGCCAGCAGCGTAGAGCCGGGTTCGGGCTACACCTTC
CASSVEPGSGYTF
>TRBJ2-5|TRBV11-2|.|.
TGTGCCAGCAGCTTAGAGCAAGAGACCCAGTACTTC
CASSLEQETQYF
>TRBJ1-1|TRBV2|once|.
TGTGCCAGCAGTGCGGTGAAGGCTCTGAACACTGAAGCTTTCTTT
CASSAVKALNTEAFF
>TRBJ2-7|TRBV6-6|.|.
TGTGCCCCCCGGGAGCAGTACTTC
CAPREQYF
>TRBJ1-5|TRBV19|.|.
TGTGCCAGTAGTTTCAGGGGAGAGGAACAGCCCCAGCATTTT
CASSFRGEEQPQHF
>TRBJ2-5|TRBV19|.|.
TGTGCCAGTAGTATGCGGGGCAGCCTCCAAGAGACCCAGTACTTC
CASSMRGSLQETQYF
>TRBJ2-2|TRBV6-6|.|.
TGTGCCAGCAGAGGGCCAATCAACACCGGGGAGCTGTTTTTT
CASRGPINTGELFF
>TRBJ1-5|TRBV30|.|.
TGTGCCTGGGGACAAGGGGGCAATCAGCCCCAGCATTTT
CAWGQGGNQPQHF
>TRBJ1-3|TRBV5-6|.|.
TGTGCCAGCAGCTTGGGGACAGTAGCCACCATATATTTT
CASSLGTVATIYF
>TRBJ2-2|TRBV7-3|.|TRBD2
TGTGCCAGCGGGGAGGGAGGCACCGGGGAGCTGTTTTTT
CASGEGGTGELFF
>TRBJ2-1|TRBV5-1|.|.
TGCGCCAGCAGGTTCGACAGCCCGTATTACAATGAGCAGTTCTTC
CASRFDSPYYNEQFF
>TRBJ2-7|TRBV5-1|.|.
TGCGCCAGCAGCTCCGCAGACTACGAGCAGTACTTC
CASSSADYEQYF
>TRBJ2-5|TRBV29-1|.|TRBD1
TGCAGCGTTAGGGACAGGGGGCGCATTGTCCAAGAGACCCAGTACTTC
CSVRDRGRIVQETQYF
>TRBJ2-7|TRBV19|.|TRBD1
TGTGCCAGTAGTTCACAGACAGGGTACGAGCAGTACTTC
CASSSQTGYEQYF
>TRBJ2-1|TRBV27|.|TRBD2
TGTGCCAGCAGTTTAACTAGCGCAGGGAGGAATGAGCAGTTCTTC
CASSLTSAGRNEQFF
>TRBJ2-7|TRBV30|.|.
TGTGCCTGGAGTGTAGGAGGGACAGTCTACGAGCAGTACTTC
CAWSVGGTVYEQYF
>TRBJ2-5|TRBV7-2|.|.
TGTGCCAGCACCCGACGGGGTGGAGAGACCCAGTACTTC
CASTRRGGETQYF
>TRBJ2-5|TRBV6-1|.|.
TGTGCCAGCAGTGAATTGCCCGAAGAGACCCAGTACTTC
CASSELPEETQYF
>TRBJ1-3|TRBV10-2|.|TRBD1
TGCGCCAGCGCCGGGACAGGGGTAAACACCATATATTTT
CASAGTGVNTIYF
>TRBJ2-2|TRBV12-5|.|TRBD2
TGTGCTAGTGCTCTACTAGCGGGAGGTGCCGGGGAGCTGTTTTTT
CASALLAGGAGELFF
>TRBJ2-3|TRBV11-2|.|.
TGTGCCAGCAGCTTAGAGGCTCTAGCGAGACGGTATTTT
CASSLEALARRYF
>TRBJ2-2|TRBV14|once|.
TGTGCCAGCAGCCAAGTGGGGCTAGGGTACACCGGGGAGCTGTTTTTT
CASSQVGLGYTGELFF
>TRBJ2-1|TRBV7-6|.|TRBD2
TGTGCCAGCAGCTTAGGGGCGGGAGGGCACAATGAGCAGTTCTTC
CASSLGAGGHNEQFF
>TRBJ1-1|TRBV29-1|.|.
TGCAGCGTTGGAGGAGGGATGAACACTGAAGCTTTCTTT
CSVGGGMNTEAFF
>TRBJ1-2|TRBV6-5|.|TRBD1
TGTGCCAGCAGTTACTTTCAGGGGGAGTCTGGCTACACCTTC
CASSYFQGESGYTF
>TRBJ2-7|TRBV6-5|.|.
TGTGCCAGCAGTTGGGGCAGCCTCTACGAGCAGTACTTC
CASSWGSLYEQYF
>TRBJ2-3|TRBV27|.|.
TGTGCCAGCAGTTCCACGGGACAAAGCACAGATACGCAGTATTTT
CASSSTGQSTDTQYF
>TRBJ2-1|TRBV7-2|.|.
TGTGCCAGCAGCTTAGTAGCCCAGTTCTTC
CASSLVAQFF
>TRBJ2-3|TRBV27|.|.
TGTGCCAGCAGTTTTGGCTGGAGGACAGATACGCAGTATTTT
CASSFGWRTDTQYF
>TRBJ2-1|TRBV18|few|TRBD2
TGTGCCAGCTCACCACCGTTCCTAGCGGGAGGTAATGAGCAGTTCTTC
CASSPPFLAGGNEQFF
>TRBJ2-7|TRBV7-2|.|.
TGTGCCAGCAGCCCATCCCGGGGGAGGTACGAGCAGTACTTC
CASSPSRGRYEQYF
>TRBJ1-5|TRBV7-7|.|.
TGTGCTAGCAGCCCGGGACACTTAAATCAGCCCCAGCATTTT
CASSPGHLNQPQHF
>TRBJ1-2|TRBV15|.|.
TGTGCCACCAGCAAAAACCGGGCCGAGTCTGGCTACACCTTC
CATSKNRAESGYTF
>TRBJ2-7|TRBV5-4|.|TRBD1
TGTGCCAGCAGCTCCCAAGCCGGGACAGGGGTAGGCGAGCAGTACTTC
CASSSQAGTGVGEQYF
>TRBJ2-5|TRBV7-7|.|.
TGTGCTAGCAGCCAGGAGGTGTGGGAGACCCAGTACTTC
CASSQEVWETQYF
>TRBJ2-7|TRBV5-8|.|TRBD1
TGTGCCAGCAGCCCTTGGACAGGGGTATCCTACGAGCAGTACTTC
CASSPWTGVSYEQYF
>TRBJ2-7|TRBV6-1|.|TRBD1
TGTGCCAGCAGTGGACCGGGACAGTCGTACTTC
CASSGPGQSYF
>TRBJ2-1|TRBV7-6|.|.
TGTGCCAGCAGCTTTGGGGGAGTGAGCAACAATGAGCAGTTCTTC
CASSFGGVSNNEQFF
>TRBJ1-1|TRBV6-1|.|TRBD1
TGTGCCAGCAGTGCCGACAGGGGGGACACTGAAGCTTTCTTT
CASSADRGDTEAFF
>TRBJ2-7|TRBV4-1|.|TRBD1
TGCGCCAGCAGGGACAGGGTCGATACCTACGAGCAGTACTTC
CASRDRVDTYEQYF
>TRBJ2-1|TRBV9|.|TRBD1
TGTGCCAGCAGCGTAGAGGGGACAGGGGTTTTCTTC
CASSVEGTGVFF
>TRBJ2-5|TRBV7-9|.|TRBD2
TGTGCCAGCGGAGAGGGGACTAGCGGGAGTTGGCAAGAGACCCAGTACTTC
CASGEGTSGSWQETQYF
>TRBJ1-1|TRBV10-2|few|.
TGCGCCAGCAGTGAGTTTGGGGGGAACACTGAAGCTTTCTTT
CASSEFGGNTEAFF
>TRBJ2-3|TRBV27|.|.
TGTGCCAGCTCCTCTGGGGCCAACACAGATACGCAGTATTTT
CASSSGANTDTQYF
>TRBJ2-5|TRBV6-1|.|TRBD2
TGTGCCAGCAGTGAACTACTAGCGCTATACCAAGAGACCCAGTACTTC
CASSELLALYQETQYF
>TRBJ2-7|TRBV6-1|.|TRBD2
TGTGCCAGCAGTGGACCGGGACTAGCGGGAGGGTTCTACGAGCAGTACTTC
CASSGPGLAGGFYEQYF
>TRBJ2-2|TRBV30|.|.
TGTGCCTGGAGTGTACCGCGGCAGAACACCGGGGAGCTGTTTTTT
CAWSVPRQNTGELFF
>TRBJ1-5|TRBV5-6|.|.
TGTGCCAGCAGCTTGTCAATCAGGGGGCCCCAGCATTTT
CASSLSIRGPQHF
>TRBJ2-5|TRBV29-1|.|TRBD2
TGCAGCGTTGCTAGGGGAGGGCCGCGAGAGACCCAGTACTTC
CSVARGGPRETQYF
>TRBJ1-1|TRBV28|.|TRBD1
TGTGCCAGCAGTCCCAACAGGGGGCGGGGCACTGAAGCTTTCTTT
CASSPNRGRGTEAFF
>TRBJ1-2|TRBV6-5|.|TRBD1
TGTGCCAGCAGGGTGACAGGGGCGGGCTATGGCTACACCTTC
CASRVTGAGYGYTF
>TRBJ1-4|TRBV5-6|.|.
TGTGCCAGCAGCGACGGGAGAACAACTAATGAAAAACTGTTTTTT
CASSDGRTTNEKLFF
>TRBJ2-5|TRBV7-2|once|TRBD2
TGTGCCAGCAGCTTGGGTGAGACTAGCGGGATAGAGACCCAGTACTTC
CASSLGETSGIETQYF
>TRBJ1-4|TRBV30|few|.
TGTGCCTGGAAGGCGCCGGGGAGACTGTTTTTT
CAWKAPGRLFF
>TRBJ2-1|TRBV5-1|.|.
TGCGCCAGCAGCTTCTCCTGGTCTGGGAATGAGCAGTTCTTC
CASSFSWSGNEQFF
>TRBJ2-2|TRBV28|.|.
TGTGCCAGCAGCCTAGCGTCCGGGGAGCTGTTTTTT
CASSLASGELFF
>TRBJ2-1|TRBV19|.|TRBD2
TGTGCCAGTAGTATAGAGGGACTAGCGGGCCGCGAGCAGTTCTTC
CASSIEGLAGREQFF